One and the same sample provided the 5 T cell receptor beta chains below, sequenced in a study of blood T cell repertoires in COVID-19. This table comes from immunoSEQ multiplex PCR, and its TCRdb copy is limited to in-frame clones, with some not included. Of tens of thousands of clones listed, 86% are singletons. The sample was peripheral blood. The receptors originated from a human donor in a cohort sampled during active COVID-19.

DNA for the CDR3: TGTGCCAGCAGCGCCGCCGGTGGCTACACCTTC. Amino acid sequence: CASSAAGGYTF. The chain uses TRBV6-5 and TRBJ1-2; D gene uncertain. Trimming removed 6 bases from V and 7 bases from J, with 9 bases in between. Germline V lookup: CDR1 MNHEY, CDR2 SVGAGI. This CDR3 comprises 11 residues.

The gene calls are TRBV6-5 and TRBJ1-2, with D tentatively TRBD1 (5 bases). The CDR3 spans 13 residues. Germline V gene lookup returns CDR1 MNHEY and CDR2 SVGAGI. V was trimmed by 6 bases and J by 4 bases, leaving 12 bases between them. This chain's CDR3 is CASRDQGPYGYTF. The CDR3 DNA reads TGTGCCAGCAGGGACCAGGGCCCCTATGGCTACACCTTC.

The chain uses TRBV19 and TRBJ2-5, with D tentatively TRBD2 (6 bases). The CDR3 runs to 13 residues. V was trimmed by 5 bases and J by 3 bases, leaving 10 bases between them. Per germline, CDR1 LNHDA and CDR2 SQIVND (reference sequence). CDR3 residues: CASSRWGEETQYF. The DNA for the CDR3 is TGTGCCAGTAGTCGGTGGGGGGAAGAGACCCAGTACTTC.

The table lists this clone with a few counts. This sequence joins TRBV7-9 and TRBJ1-4, with D possibly matching TRBD1 (6 bases). CDR1 is SEHNR and CDR2 is FQNEAQ in the germline V gene (reference sequence). The CDR3 loop spans 14 amino acids. Trimming cost V 1 base and J 6 bases, with 9 bases left between them. CDR3 protein: CASSLVQGYEKLFF. The CDR3, as DNA: TGTGCCAGCAGCTTAGTACAGGGTTATGAAAAACTGTTTTTT.

The chain links TRBV10-3 to TRBJ2-3, with D possibly being TRBD1 (6 bases). Trimming shortened V by 4 bases and J by 6 bases, and 14 bases separated the two germline ends. Per germline, CDR1 ENHRY and CDR2 SYGVKD. This CDR3 region has 14 residues. This CDR3 is CAISVGADRDTQYF. In DNA, the CDR3 is TGTGCCATCAGTGTGGGGGCAGACCGGGATACGCAGTATTTT.